A selection of T cell receptor beta chains follows, all from one sample in a study of CD8 T cells in Susac syndrome. TCRdb re-called the immunoSEQ multiplex PCR reads with MiXCR, one entry per CDR3 protein. The sample has roughly 200,000 distinct CDR3 sequences; 90% to 95% are singletons. The sequenced material came from CD4+ T cells from PBMCs. The receptor set was obtained from a human donor in good health. Both conserved end residues are part of each CDR3.

>TRBV28|13
CASARAEDEKLFF
>TRBV5-1|14
CASSERSGANVLTF
>TRBV29-1|14
CSVGTSGVMGEQFF
>TRBV20-1|13
CSAGGSSYNEQFF
>TRBV7-2|13
CASSPSFGQPQHF
>TRBV28|15
CASSPEYSGANVLTF
>TRBV9|15
CASSVSGLVSNEQFF
>TRBV15|14
CATSRAGRVTEAFF
>TRBV9|13
CASSVDSGQPQHF
>TRBV20-1|15
CSVFRLAANTGELFF
>TRBV5-4|13
CASSPPLQETQYF
>TRBV27|10
CAIVVAEQYF
>TRBV3-1|15
CASSATDRVRETQYF
>TRBV6-2/TRBV6-3|13
CASRGGGAYEQFF
>TRBV12-3/TRBV12-4|15
CASTVGLAGSYEQYF
>TRBV28|13
CASSSDSPSGGFF
>TRBV9|14
CASSTGTSTYEQYF
>TRBV20-1|11
CSGGGATEAFF
>TRBV29-1|18
CSVAPLMELKQLNTEAFF
>TRBV21-1|14
CASKSDRPSCGYTF
>TRBV20-1|12
CSATTGGAGYTF
>TRBV15|15
CATSREDSYTDTQYF
>TRBV9|13
CASSGQANTEAFF
>TRBV2|13
CASSEEHNEKLFF
>TRBV24-1|18
CATSGRTDRELPHQPQHF
>TRBV30|15
CAWSVGQGDTGELFF
>TRBV28|15
CASSYKGRGEETQYF
>TRBV3-1|15
CASSQGNREGYGYTF
>TRBV29-1|14
CSVADDSSNQPQHF
>TRBV29-1|15
CSVDGGPSIYNEQFF